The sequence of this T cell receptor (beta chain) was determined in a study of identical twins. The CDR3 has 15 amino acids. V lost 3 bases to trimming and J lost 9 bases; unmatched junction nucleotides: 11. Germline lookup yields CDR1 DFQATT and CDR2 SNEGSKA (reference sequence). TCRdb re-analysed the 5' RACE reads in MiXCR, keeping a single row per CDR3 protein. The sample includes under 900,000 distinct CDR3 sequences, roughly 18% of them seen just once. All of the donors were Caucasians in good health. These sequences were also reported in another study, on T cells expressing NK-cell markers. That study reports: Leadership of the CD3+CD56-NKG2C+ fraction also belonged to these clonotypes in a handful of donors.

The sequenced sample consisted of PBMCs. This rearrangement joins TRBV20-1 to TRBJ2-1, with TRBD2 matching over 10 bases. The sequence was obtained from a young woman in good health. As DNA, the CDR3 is TGCAGTGCTAGTATGGTCGAGCGGGGGGGCTTTGAGCAGTTCTTC. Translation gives CSASMVERGGFEQFF.